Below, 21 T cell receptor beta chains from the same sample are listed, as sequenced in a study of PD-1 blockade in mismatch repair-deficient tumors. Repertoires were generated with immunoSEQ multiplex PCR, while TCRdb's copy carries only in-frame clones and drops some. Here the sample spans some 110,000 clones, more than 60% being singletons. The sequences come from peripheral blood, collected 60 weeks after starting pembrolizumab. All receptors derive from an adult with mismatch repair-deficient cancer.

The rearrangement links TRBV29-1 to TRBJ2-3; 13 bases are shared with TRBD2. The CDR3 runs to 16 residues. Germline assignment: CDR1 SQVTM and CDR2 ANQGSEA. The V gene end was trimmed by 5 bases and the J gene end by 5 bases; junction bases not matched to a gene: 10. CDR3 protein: CSVSLRLAGGLDTQYF. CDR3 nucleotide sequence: TGCAGCGTTTCTTTGAGACTAGCGGGAGGATTAGATACGCAGTATTTT.

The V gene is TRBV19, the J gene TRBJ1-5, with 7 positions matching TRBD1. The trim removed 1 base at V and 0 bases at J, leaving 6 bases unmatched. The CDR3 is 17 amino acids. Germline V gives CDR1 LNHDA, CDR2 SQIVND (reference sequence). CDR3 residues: CASSIVPRGVSNQPQHF. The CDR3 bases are TGTGCCAGTAGTATAGTTCCCAGGGGGGTTAGCAATCAGCCCCAGCATTTT.

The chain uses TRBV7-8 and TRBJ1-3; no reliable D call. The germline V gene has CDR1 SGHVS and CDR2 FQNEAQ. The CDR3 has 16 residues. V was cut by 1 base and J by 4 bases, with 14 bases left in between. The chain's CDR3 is CASSLEGSGLGNTIYF. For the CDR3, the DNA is TGTGCCAGCAGCTTAGAAGGCAGCGGCCTAGGAAACACCATATATTTT.

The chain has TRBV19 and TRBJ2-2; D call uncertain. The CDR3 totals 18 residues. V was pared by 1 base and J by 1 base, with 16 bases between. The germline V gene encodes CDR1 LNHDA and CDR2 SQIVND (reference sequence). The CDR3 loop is CASSIVPQRRKNTGELFF. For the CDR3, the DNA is TGTGCCAGTAGTATAGTACCCCAGCGACGAAAGAACACCGGGGAGCTGTTTTTT.

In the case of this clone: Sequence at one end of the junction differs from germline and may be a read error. Here the CDR3 DNA reads TGCAGCGCCCGGCGGGGGTTGAAAACTGAAGCTTTCTTT. Encoded protein: CSARRGLKTEAFF. The chain has TRBV29-1 and TRBJ1-1; a weak D match, TRBD1 (5 bases). The CDR3 runs to 13 residues. Germline V gene sequence: CDR1 SQVTM, CDR2 ANQGSEA. Combining the CDR3 with reference TRBV29-1 and TRBJ1-1 gives the whole variable domain SAVISQKPSRDICQRGTSLTIQCQVDSQVTMMFWYRQQPGQSLTLIATANQGSEATYESGFVIDKFPISRPNLTFSTLTVSNMSPEDSSIYLCSARRGLKTEAFFGQGTRLTVV.

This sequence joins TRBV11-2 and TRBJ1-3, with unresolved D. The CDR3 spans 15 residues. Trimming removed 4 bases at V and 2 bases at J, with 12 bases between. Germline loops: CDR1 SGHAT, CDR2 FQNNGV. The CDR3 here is CASSSGRTAGNTIYF. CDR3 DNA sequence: TGTGCCAGCAGCTCAGGACGGACGGCTGGAAACACCATATATTTT.

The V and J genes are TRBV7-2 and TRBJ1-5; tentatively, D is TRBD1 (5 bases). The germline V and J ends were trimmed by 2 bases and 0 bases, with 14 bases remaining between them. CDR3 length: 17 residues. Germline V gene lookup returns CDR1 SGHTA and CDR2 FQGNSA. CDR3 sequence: CASSLKFGTDSNQPQHF. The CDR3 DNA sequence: TGTGCCAGCAGCTTAAAGTTTGGGACGGATAGCAATCAGCCCCAGCATTTT.

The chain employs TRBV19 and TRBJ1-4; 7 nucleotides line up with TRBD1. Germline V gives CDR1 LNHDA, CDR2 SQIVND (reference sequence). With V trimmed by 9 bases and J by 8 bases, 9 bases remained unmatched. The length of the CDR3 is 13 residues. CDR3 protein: CASRGQLREKLFF. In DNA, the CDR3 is TGTGCCAGCCGGGGACAGTTGAGGGAAAAACTGTTTTTT.

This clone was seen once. CDR3 in amino acids: CASSPLGRSNSPLHF. CDR3 DNA: TGTGCCAGCTCACCACTGGGACGGTCGAATTCACCCCTCCACTTT. The genes are TRBV18 and TRBJ1-6, with D perhaps matching TRBD1 (5 bases). The CDR3 covers 15 residues. The V end was cut by 1 base, the J end by 7 bases, with 11 bases between. Germline V gives CDR1 KGHSH, CDR2 LQKENI. Looking up the rest from reference TRBV18 and TRBJ1-6 gives the full variable domain: NAGVMQNPRHLVRRRGQEARLRCSPMKGHSHVYWYRQLPEEGLKFMVYLQKENIIDESGMPKERFSAEFPKEGPSILRIQQVVRGDSAAYFCASSPLGRSNSPLHFGNGTRLTVT.

The CDR3 DNA reads TGTGCCAGCACCGAACTAGCGGGAGGCTACGAGCAGTACTTC. Translated: CASTELAGGYEQYF. The V gene is TRBV6-5, the J gene TRBJ2-7, with 12 bases aligning to TRBD2. Germline CDR1 MNHEY, CDR2 SVGAGI. V gave up 7 bases and J gave up 3 bases; unmatched junction bases: 4. The CDR3 has 14 amino acids.

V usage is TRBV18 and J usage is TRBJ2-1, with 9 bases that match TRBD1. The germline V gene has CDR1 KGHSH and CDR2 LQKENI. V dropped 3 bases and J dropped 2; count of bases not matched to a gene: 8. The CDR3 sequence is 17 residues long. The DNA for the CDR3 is TGTGCCAGCTCACCCCTAAGCCGACAGGGGGCCTACAATGAGCAGTTCTTC. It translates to CASSPLSRQGAYNEQFF.

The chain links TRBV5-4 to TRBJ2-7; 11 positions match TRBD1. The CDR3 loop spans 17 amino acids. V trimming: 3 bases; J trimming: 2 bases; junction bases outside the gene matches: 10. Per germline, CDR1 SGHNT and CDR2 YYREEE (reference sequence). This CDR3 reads CASSSLDRDRGTYEQYF. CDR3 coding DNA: TGTGCCAGCAGCTCGTTGGACCGGGACAGGGGGACCTACGAGCAGTACTTC. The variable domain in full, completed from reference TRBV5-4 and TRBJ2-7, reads ETGVTQSPTHLIKTRGQQVTLRCSSQSGHNTVSWYQQALGQGPQFIFQYYREEENGRGNFPPRFSGLQFPNYSSELNVNALELDDSALYLCASSSLDRDRGTYEQYFGPGTRLTVT.

CDR3 DNA sequence: TGTGCCACCAGCAGAGATGTGAGCGCCAGTACAACCTACGAGCAGTACTTC. Its protein is CATSRDVSASTTYEQYF. The V and J genes are TRBV15 and TRBJ2-7; D is unresolved. The CDR3 length is 17 residues. Per the germline V gene, CDR1 is LNHNV and CDR2 is YYDKDF (reference sequence). V was cut by 0 bases and J by 2 bases, with 17 bases left in between.

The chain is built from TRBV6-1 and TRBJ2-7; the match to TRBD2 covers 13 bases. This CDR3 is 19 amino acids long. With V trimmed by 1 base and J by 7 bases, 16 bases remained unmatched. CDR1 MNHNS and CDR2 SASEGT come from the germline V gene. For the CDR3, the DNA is TGTGCCAGCAGTGAAGGCCAAGGGACTAGCGGGATTCTGAGAGGGGAGCAGTACTTC. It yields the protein CASSEGQGTSGILRGEQYF.

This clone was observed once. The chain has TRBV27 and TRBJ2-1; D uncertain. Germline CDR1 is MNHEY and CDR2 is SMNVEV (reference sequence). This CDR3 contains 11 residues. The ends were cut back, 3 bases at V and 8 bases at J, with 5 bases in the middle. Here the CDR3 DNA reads TGTGCCAGCAGTTTTCGGGATGAGCAGTTCTTC. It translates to CASSFRDEQFF.

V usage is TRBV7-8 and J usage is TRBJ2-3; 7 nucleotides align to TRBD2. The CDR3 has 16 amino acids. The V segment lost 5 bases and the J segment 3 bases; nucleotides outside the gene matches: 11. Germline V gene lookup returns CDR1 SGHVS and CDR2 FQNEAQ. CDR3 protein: CASSLSRGGLTDTQYF. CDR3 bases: TGTGCCAGCAGCCTCTCGCGGGGAGGGCTGACAGATACGCAGTATTTT.

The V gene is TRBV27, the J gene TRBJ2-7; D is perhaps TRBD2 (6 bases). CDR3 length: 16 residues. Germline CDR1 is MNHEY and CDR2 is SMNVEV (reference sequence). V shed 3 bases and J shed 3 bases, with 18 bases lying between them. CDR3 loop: CASSFGGSAGSYEQYF. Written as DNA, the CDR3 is TGTGCCAGCAGTTTCGGGGGATCGGCGGGAAGCTACGAGCAGTACTTC.

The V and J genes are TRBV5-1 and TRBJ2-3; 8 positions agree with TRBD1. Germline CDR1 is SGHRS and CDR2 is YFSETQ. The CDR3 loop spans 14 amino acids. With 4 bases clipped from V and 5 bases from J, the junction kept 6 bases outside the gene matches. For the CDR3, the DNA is TGCGCCAGCAGCGCCGGACAGGGTAGAGATACGCAGTATTTT. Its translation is CASSAGQGRDTQYF.

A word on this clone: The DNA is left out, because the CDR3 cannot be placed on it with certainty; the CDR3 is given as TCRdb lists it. The CDR3 sequence is CASSFGQGVLGPEAFF. This chain links TRBV5-4 with TRBJ1-1; no check of the table's D call, TRBD1, against the DNA was made. Germline V gene lookup returns CDR1 SGHNT and CDR2 YYREEE (reference sequence). Ends included, the CDR3 has 16 residues.

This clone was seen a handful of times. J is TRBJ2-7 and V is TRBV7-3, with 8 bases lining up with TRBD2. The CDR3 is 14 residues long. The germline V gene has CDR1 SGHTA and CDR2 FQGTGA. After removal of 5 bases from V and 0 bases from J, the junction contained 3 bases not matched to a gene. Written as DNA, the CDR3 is TGTGCCAGCAGCCCGAGCGGGAGCTCCTACGAGCAGTACTTC. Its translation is CASSPSGSSYEQYF.

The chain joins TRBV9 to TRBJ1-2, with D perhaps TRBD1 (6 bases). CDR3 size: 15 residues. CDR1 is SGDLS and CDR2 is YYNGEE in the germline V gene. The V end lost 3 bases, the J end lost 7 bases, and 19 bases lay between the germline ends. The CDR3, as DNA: TGTGCCAGCAGCGCGGGAGGTGGGGGCCCCTTTGGCTACACCTTC. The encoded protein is CASSAGGGGPFGYTF.